The source of this T cell receptor beta chain is a study of primary melanoma T cells and metastatic recurrence (dated by TCRdb to 2018 to 2021). Regarding the research as a whole: The cohort consisted of around 180 primary melanomas of stage T2 to T4, each more than 1 mm thick. The T-cell fraction measured by TCR beta sequencing was weighed against progression-free survival, the clinical outcome chosen for the comparison. The study examined whether T-cell fraction and T-cell repertoire clonality in primary melanoma tumors predicted patient outcome. Histopathological grading of tumor-infiltrating lymphocytes was compared with the T-cell fraction derived from sequencing. The paper's findings and limits, for the study overall: Tumor T-cell fraction was reported to predict progression-free survival independently of thickness, ulceration, mitotic rate and age. An effective T-cell-mediated antitumor response in primary melanoma was presented by the authors only as a suggestion rather than as a demonstrated mechanism. Protection appeared to be conferred by a T-cell fraction above 20% regardless of ulceration status, mitotic rate or nodal disease. Progression-free survival prediction was reportedly improved more by adding T-cell fraction to tumor thickness than by adding any other histopathological variable.

V is cut by 5 bases and J by 3 bases, and the space between the germline ends is 18 bases. Via the germline V gene, CDR1 is MDHEN and CDR2 SYDVKM. Taken from cysteine to phenylalanine, the CDR3 has 16 residues. The CDR3 DNA has 48 bases and is translated from base 1. Worth noting for this clone: What this receptor recognizes is not known. Base qualities are not at hand, and no much larger clone is one base apart.

The receptor library was made with the immunoSEQ multiplex PCR assay. High-throughput sequencing of the T-cell receptor beta chain was performed on primary melanoma tumor tissue. The original methods were these. Repertoire analyses included TCRB CDR3 sharing between samples and the distribution of insertions and deletions. A gradient-boosted model ranked the predictive value of the T-cell fraction against histopathological variables. TCRdb retrieved this table from immuneACCESS and kept in-frame rearrangements only. Not all clones are present; in checked studies, unresolved V genes account for under half, and no reason is known for the remainder. That table furnishes V, J and clone size, whereas the DNA furnished D and trimming. Across this sample there are around 2,300 clones, with roughly 70% seen only once. Around 30% of the sample is taken by the ten largest. The primary melanoma of each patient had been surgically resected and was considered potentially curable but at risk of metastatic recurrence.

Recombination linked TRBV28 to TRBJ2-3, with the D segment possibly TRBD1 or TRBD2, each aligning over 5 bases. This TCR was recovered from a human donor with melanoma. The sequencing sample was made of melanoma tumor tissue. Here is the DNA: TGTGCCAGCAGTCCCGGGGCCTTAGCTGTTACAGATACGCAGTATTTT. The encoded protein is CASSPGALAVTDTQYF.